This TCR beta chain was identified during a study of T cell responses to AZD1222 COVID-19 vaccine. Findings of the study overall: Reportedly, nearly half of unique spike TCRs recognized epitopes outside B.1.351/B.1.1.7 mutations. Just six people given AZD1222 tested seropositive at baseline.

Comment on this clone: Antigen unknown.

Here immunoSEQ multiplex PCR was the method, and the copy in TCRdb shows in-frame clones only, minus some. The sample comprises about 99,000 clones, 91% of which are singletons, and about 50% rests with the top ten. This receptor was identified in an adult in good health. The sequenced sample was peripheral blood, obtained on day 0 of AZD1222 vaccination.

CDR3 protein: CASNLRQGSYGYTF. The CDR3 region has the DNA TGTGCCAGCAACCTACGACAGGGTAGTTATGGCTACACCTTC. The V gene is TRBV6-5, the J gene TRBJ1-2; 7 nucleotides agree with TRBD1. Germline CDR1 MNHEY, CDR2 SVGAGI. V was clipped by 7 bases and J by 5 bases; unmatched bases: 10. The length of the CDR3 is 14 residues.